The T cell receptor (beta chain) under discussion was sequenced for a study of regulatory T cells in long-lasting Graves disease. Study-wide results and limits: The study found lower TCR diversity in persistent Graves' patients than in newly diagnosed ones.

Only a few counts were recorded for this clonotype. Antigen specificity is unknown. To make TCR beta libraries, researchers used iRepertoire HTBI primers and Arm-PCR of CDR3 regions. TCRdb re-called the multiplex PCR reads with MiXCR, one entry per CDR3 protein. The sample lists around 400,000 distinct CDR3 sequences; around 15% were seen once. Time point meaning: newly diagnosed GD, antithyroid drugs for less than 3 months. From RNA extracted from PBMCs, the TCR library was made. J gave up 15 bases and V 1 base, and 6 bases lay outside the gene matches. The CDR3 sequence is 12 residues long. Germline CDR1 reads MNHEY; CDR2 reads SVGEGT.

The sequences come from peripheral blood mononuclear cells (PBMCs), collected at new diagnosis, from a patient treated with antithyroid drugs. The TCR was taken from a female donor with Graves disease. J is TRBJ2-1 and V is TRBV6-2 or TRBV6-3, with TRBD2 matching over 7 bases. For the CDR3, the DNA is TGTGCCAGCAGTTACTGGGAGGGAGCTCCGTTCTTC. Translated, it gives CASSYWEGAPFF.